These T cell receptor beta chains were read from a single sample in a study of beta chain features in type 1 diabetes. Profiling relied on immunoSEQ multiplex PCR, and the TCRdb table lists in-frame clones only, not all of them. The table includes some 400,000 clones, more than 13% detected once. Sample: naive CD4+ T cells from blood. The receptors here all came from a woman aged 18 to 35 in good health. The CDR3 runs from the conserved cysteine through the conserved F or W. Each record gives: J gene, CDR3 length, D gene, clone size, V gene, CDR3 DNA, CDR3 protein. A D gene is named only where the DNA matches it firmly. Clone sizes are given selectively: once, few, many, or a class where the clone is expanded.

TRBJ2-2,15,-,-,TRBV18,TGTGCCAGCTCACCAGCCGGCCGGGACACCGGGGAGCTGTTTTTT,CASSPAGRDTGELFF
TRBJ1-2,15,TRBD1,-,TRBV7-9,TGTGCCAGCAGCTCAGGGGGGGGACAGGGAAGAGGCTACACCTTC,CASSSGGGQGRGYTF
TRBJ2-4,18,TRBD2,-,TRBV30,TGTGCCTGGAGTGTACCCGGGACTAGCGGGTTAGCCAAAAACATTCAGTACTTC,CAWSVPGTSGLAKNIQYF
TRBJ2-2,14,-,-,TRBV28,TGTGCCAGCACGGAGCGGTCGAACACCGGGGAGCTGTTTTTT,CASTERSNTGELFF
TRBJ2-7,16,TRBD2,few,TRBV7-9,TGTGCCAGCAGCTACGCGACTAGCGGGAGGGCCTACGAGCAGTACTTC,CASSYATSGRAYEQYF
TRBJ1-2,11,-,few,TRBV7-2,TGTGCCAGCAGCTTATCCAGGGCTGGGACCTTC,CASSLSRAGTF
TRBJ1-1,14,-,-,TRBV5-1,TGCGCCAGCAGCTTGGAGTCCGGGGGCACTGAAGCTTTCTTT,CASSLESGGTEAFF
TRBJ2-5,16,-,few,TRBV28,TGTGCCAGCAGTTTAGTTGGAGGGTTGGGGGTGGAGACCCAGTACTTC,CASSLVGGLGVETQYF
TRBJ2-3,16,TRBD2,-,TRBV7-9,TGTGCCAGCAGCTCCTCGACTAGCGGGAGGGTAGATACGCAGTATTTT,CASSSSTSGRVDTQYF
TRBJ2-7,13,-,few,TRBV4-3,TGCGCCAGCAGCCAAAGGAGTCTCTCCGAGCAGTACTTC,CASSQRSLSEQYF
TRBJ2-3,16,TRBD2,few,TRBV4-1,TGCGCCAGCAGCCAACCCTTTCCCGGGAGGTCAGATACGCAGTATTTT,CASSQPFPGRSDTQYF
TRBJ2-7,13,-,few,TRBV2,TGTGCCAGCAAGCTAGGCCCATCCTACGAGCAGTACTTC,CASKLGPSYEQYF
TRBJ1-1,13,-,few,TRBV30,TGTGCCTGGAGTGTCCACAGACCCACTGAAGCTTTCTTT,CAWSVHRPTEAFF
TRBJ2-7,13,TRBD1,few,TRBV30,TGTGCCTGGAGTGCGAGACAGGGGTACGAGCAGTACTTC,CAWSARQGYEQYF
TRBJ2-1,14,-,few,TRBV5-1,TGCGCCAGCAAATCGGGGAGCTCCTACAATGAGCAGTTCTTC,CASKSGSSYNEQFF
TRBJ2-7,14,TRBD2,few,TRBV4-1,TGCGCCAGCAGTCCCGGGACTAGCAGCTACGAGCAGTACTTC,CASSPGTSSYEQYF
TRBJ2-3,16,TRBD2,few,TRBV19,TGTGCCAGTTCCCCTGGTCAACTAGCGGGAGCAGATACGCAGTATTTT,CASSPGQLAGADTQYF
TRBJ2-1,15,-,-,TRBV9,TGTGCCAGCAGCGATCGTAGCGGACTTTACAATGAGCAGTTCTTC,CASSDRSGLYNEQFF
TRBJ2-4,14,-,few,TRBV7-9,TGTGCCAGCAGCTCCCGGGACACAGTGAACATTCAGTACTTC,CASSSRDTVNIQYF
TRBJ1-5,15,TRBD1,-,TRBV7-9,TGTGCCAGCAGCTTTCAGGGGGGAGGCAATCAGCCCCAGCATTTT,CASSFQGGGNQPQHF
TRBJ2-5,13,-,-,TRBV4-2,TGTGCCAGCAGCCAAGAAGATAGAGAGACCCAGTACTTC,CASSQEDRETQYF
TRBJ1-2,12,-,few,TRBV29-1,TGCAGCGTTCTGGCACAGAGCTATGGCTACACCTTC,CSVLAQSYGYTF
TRBJ1-1,14,-,-,TRBV2,TGTGCCAGCAGTGACCGGACAAGGGACACTGAAGCTTTCTTT,CASSDRTRDTEAFF
TRBJ2-7,11,-,few,TRBV28,TGTGCCAGCACGACAGGATACGAGCAGTACTTC,CASTTGYEQYF
TRBJ2-7,12,TRBD1,-,TRBV27,TGTGCCAGCAGGACAGGGGCCTACGAGCAGTACTTC,CASRTGAYEQYF
TRBJ2-7,13,-,-,TRBV25-1,TGTGCCAGCCGGGGGGCTGTCTCCGACGAGCAGTACTTC,CASRGAVSDEQYF